Many counts were recorded for the clone carrying this T cell receptor (beta chain). These data are taken from a study of blood T cells in healthy people across ages. Per germline, CDR1 DFQATT and CDR2 SNEGSKA (reference sequence). The germline V and J ends were trimmed by 3 bases and 0 bases, with 5 bases remaining between them. The CDR3 length is 12 residues. Through a sample-barcoded 5' primer and a J-beta primer mix, a second PCR was run for roughly 6 to 11 cycles. Each CDR3 protein gets one entry after TCRdb re-called the 5' RACE reads with MiXCR. Here the sample spans approximately 880,000 distinct CDR3 sequences, about 48% being singletons.

Material: blood. The chain combines TRBV20-1 with TRBJ1-1; no reliable D call. This TCR came from a man aged 25 to 40 in good health. CDR3 DNA: TGCAGTGCTAGGCGGCTGAACACTGAAGCTTTCTTT. Translation: CSARRLNTEAFF.